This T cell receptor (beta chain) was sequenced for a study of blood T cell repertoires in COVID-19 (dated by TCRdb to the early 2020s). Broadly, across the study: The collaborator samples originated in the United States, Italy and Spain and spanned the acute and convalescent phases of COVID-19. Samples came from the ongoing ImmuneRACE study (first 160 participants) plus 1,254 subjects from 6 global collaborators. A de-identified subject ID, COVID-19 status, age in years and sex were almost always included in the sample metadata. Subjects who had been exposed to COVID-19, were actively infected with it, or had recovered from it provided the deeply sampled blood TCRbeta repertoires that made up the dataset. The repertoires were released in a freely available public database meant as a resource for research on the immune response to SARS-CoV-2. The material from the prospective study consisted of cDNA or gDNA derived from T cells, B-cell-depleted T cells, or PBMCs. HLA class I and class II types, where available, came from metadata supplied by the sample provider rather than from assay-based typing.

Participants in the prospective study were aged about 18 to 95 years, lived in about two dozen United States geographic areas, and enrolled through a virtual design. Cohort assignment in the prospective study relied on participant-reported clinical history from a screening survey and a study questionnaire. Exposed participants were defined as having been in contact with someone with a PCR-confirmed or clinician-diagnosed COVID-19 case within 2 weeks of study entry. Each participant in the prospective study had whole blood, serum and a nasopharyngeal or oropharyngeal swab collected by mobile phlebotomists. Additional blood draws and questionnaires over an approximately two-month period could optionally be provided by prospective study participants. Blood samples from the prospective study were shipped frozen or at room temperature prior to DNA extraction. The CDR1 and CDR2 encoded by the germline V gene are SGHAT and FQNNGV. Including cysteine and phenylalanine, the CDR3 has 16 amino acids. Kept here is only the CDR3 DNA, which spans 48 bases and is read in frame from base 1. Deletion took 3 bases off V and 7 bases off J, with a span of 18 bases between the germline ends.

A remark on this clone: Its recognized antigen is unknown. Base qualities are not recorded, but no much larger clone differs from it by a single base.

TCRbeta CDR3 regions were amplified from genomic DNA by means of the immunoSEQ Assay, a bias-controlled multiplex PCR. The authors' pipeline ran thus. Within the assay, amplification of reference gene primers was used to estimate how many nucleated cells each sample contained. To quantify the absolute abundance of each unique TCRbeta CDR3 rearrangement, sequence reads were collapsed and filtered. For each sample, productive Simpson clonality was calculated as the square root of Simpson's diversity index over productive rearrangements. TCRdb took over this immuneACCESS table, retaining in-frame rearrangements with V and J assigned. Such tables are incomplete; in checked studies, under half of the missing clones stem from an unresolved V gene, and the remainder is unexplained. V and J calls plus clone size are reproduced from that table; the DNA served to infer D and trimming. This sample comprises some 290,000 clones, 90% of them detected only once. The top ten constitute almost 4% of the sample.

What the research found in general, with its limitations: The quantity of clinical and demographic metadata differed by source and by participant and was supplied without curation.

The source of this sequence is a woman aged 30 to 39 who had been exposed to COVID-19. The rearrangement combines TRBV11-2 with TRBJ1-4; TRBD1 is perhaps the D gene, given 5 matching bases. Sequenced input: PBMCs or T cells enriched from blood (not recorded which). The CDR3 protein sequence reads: CASSFSGWAKGEKLFF. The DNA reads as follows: TGTGCCAGCAGCTTTTCAGGGTGGGCAAAGGGTGAAAAACTGTTTTTT.